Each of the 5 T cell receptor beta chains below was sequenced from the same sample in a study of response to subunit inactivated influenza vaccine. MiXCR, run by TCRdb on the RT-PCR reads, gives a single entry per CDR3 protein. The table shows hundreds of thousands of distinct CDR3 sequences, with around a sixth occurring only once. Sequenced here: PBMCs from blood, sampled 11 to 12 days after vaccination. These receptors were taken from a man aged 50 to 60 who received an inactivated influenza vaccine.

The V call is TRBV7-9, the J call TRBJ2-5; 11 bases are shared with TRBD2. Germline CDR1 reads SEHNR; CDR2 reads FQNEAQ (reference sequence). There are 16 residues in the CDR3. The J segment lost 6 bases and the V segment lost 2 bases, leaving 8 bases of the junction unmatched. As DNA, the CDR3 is TGTGCCAGCAGCTTATTGACTAGCGGGGACTTACAGACCCAGTACTTC. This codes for CASSLLTSGDLQTQYF.

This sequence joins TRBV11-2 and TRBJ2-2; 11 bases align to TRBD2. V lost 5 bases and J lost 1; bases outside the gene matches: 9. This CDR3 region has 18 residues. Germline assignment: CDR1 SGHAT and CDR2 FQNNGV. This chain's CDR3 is CASSKTLAGGLNTGELFF. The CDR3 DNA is TGTGCCAGCAGCAAAACTCTAGCGGGAGGCCTGAACACCGGGGAGCTGTTTTTT.

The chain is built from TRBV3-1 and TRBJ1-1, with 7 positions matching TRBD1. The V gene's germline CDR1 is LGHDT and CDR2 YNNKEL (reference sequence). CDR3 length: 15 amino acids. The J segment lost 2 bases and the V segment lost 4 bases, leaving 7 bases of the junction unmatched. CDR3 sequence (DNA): TGTGCCAGCAGCCTGTTAGGGGGCGGCAACACTGAAGCTTTCTTT. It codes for CASSLLGGGNTEAFF.

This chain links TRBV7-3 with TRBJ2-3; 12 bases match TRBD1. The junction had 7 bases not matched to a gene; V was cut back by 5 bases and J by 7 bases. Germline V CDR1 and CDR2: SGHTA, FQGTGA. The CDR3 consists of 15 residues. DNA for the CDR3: TGTGCCAGCAGCCCCGGGACAGGGGGCAGGTATACGCAGTATTTT. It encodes CASSPGTGGRYTQYF.

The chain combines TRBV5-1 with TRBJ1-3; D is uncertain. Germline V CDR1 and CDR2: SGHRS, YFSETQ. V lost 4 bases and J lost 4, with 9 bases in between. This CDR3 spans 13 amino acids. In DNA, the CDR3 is TGCGCCAGCAGCGTTGATACAGGAAACACCATATATTTT. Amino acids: CASSVDTGNTIYF.